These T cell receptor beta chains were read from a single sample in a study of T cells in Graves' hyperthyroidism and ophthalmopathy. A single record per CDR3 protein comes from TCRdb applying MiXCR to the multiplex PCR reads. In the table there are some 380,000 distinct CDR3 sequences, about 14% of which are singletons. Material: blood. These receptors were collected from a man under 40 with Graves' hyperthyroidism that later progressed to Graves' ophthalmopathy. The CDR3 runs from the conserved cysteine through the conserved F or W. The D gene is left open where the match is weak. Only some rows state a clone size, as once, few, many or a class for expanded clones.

DNA: TGCAGTGCTAGAGATGCGACTAGCGGCACAGATACGCAGTATTTT
CDR3: CSARDATSGTDTQYF
J: TRBJ2-3
D: TRBD2
V: TRBV20-1
size: many

DNA: TGCAGTGCTATCACAGGGGGGATGGCCTCTCGTTTCGAGCAGTACTTC
CDR3: CSAITGGMASRFEQYF
J: TRBJ2-7
D: TRBD1
V: TRBV20-1
size: .

DNA: TGTGCCAGCAGCCAAAGCGGGGGCGGCGGCTACACCTTC
CDR3: CASSQSGGGGYTF
J: TRBJ1-2
D: .
V: TRBV3-1
size: few

DNA: TGTGCCAGCAGCGCCTCAGGTCACGGCACTGAAGCTTTCTTT
CDR3: CASSASGHGTEAFF
J: TRBJ1-1
D: .
V: TRBV2
size: many

DNA: TGTGCCAGCAGTTCCGTAAAGGGGCGGGGGGGCCCGAAGACCCAGTACTTC
CDR3: CASSSVKGRGGPKTQYF
J: TRBJ2-5
D: TRBD2
V: TRBV27
size: .

DNA: TGTGCCAGCACCTCCGACAGGACTTACAATGAGCAGTTCTTC
CDR3: CASTSDRTYNEQFF
J: TRBJ2-1
D: .
V: TRBV28
size: many

DNA: TGTGCCAGCAGCGAGGCCGCAGGGGGGTTCTACGAGCAGTACTTC
CDR3: CASSEAAGGFYEQYF
J: TRBJ2-7
D: .
V: TRBV9
size: many

DNA: TGTGCCAGTAGTATTTCGCTAGTCACAGATACGCAGTATTTT
CDR3: CASSISLVTDTQYF
J: TRBJ2-3
D: .
V: TRBV19
size: .

DNA: TGTGCCAGCAGTGTAGCGGGGCAAGATACGCAGTATTTT
CDR3: CASSVAGQDTQYF
J: TRBJ2-3
D: TRBD2
V: TRBV25-1
size: few

DNA: TGTGCCAGCAGCTTAGGGCAGGGCTCACCCCCCCACTTT
CDR3: CASSLGQGSPPHF
J: TRBJ1-6
D: .
V: TRBV7-2
size: .

DNA: TGTGCCAGCAGTGAACTGGGGGTGGGGGGGGCGGCCCCCTACAATGAGCAGTTCTTC
CDR3: CASSELGVGGAAPYNEQFF
J: TRBJ2-1
D: .
V: TRBV6-1
size: few

DNA: TGTGCCAGCACCGAGCGCTCAGAAGATTCACCCCTCCACTTT
CDR3: CASTERSEDSPLHF
J: TRBJ1-6
D: .
V: TRBV3-1
size: many

DNA: TGTGCCAGCAGCCAATTCAGACGTGAAGCTTTCTTT
CDR3: CASSQFRREAFF
J: TRBJ1-1
D: .
V: TRBV14
size: few

DNA: TGTGCCAGCAGCCAAGATCAAGGGACAGGGGGCAACGAGCAGTACTTC
CDR3: CASSQDQGTGGNEQYF
J: TRBJ2-7
D: TRBD1
V: TRBV4-2
size: .

DNA: TGTGCCAGTAGTATACAACAGGGGGGCAATGAGCAGTTCTTC
CDR3: CASSIQQGGNEQFF
J: TRBJ2-1
D: TRBD1
V: TRBV19
size: .

DNA: TGTGCCAGCAGCTTAGGCGCTAGCGGGGGGGCCTTAACAGATACGCAGTATTTT
CDR3: CASSLGASGGALTDTQYF
J: TRBJ2-3
D: TRBD2
V: TRBV13
size: few

DNA: TGTGCCAGCAGACCACAGACGGCACCTACAGATACGCAGTATTTT
CDR3: CASRPQTAPTDTQYF
J: TRBJ2-3
D: .
V: TRBV5-4
size: few

DNA: .
CDR3: CASSFYICSARPRLAGAYEQYF
J: TRBJ2-7
D: .
V: TRBV7-2
size: few

DNA: TGTGCCAGCAGGAGGACAGGGGGCCCGATTTATGGCTACACCTTC
CDR3: CASRRTGGPIYGYTF
J: TRBJ1-2
D: TRBD1
V: TRBV27
size: .

DNA: TGTGCCAGCAGCTGGGGAGTGGGCGGGGAGCTGTTTTTT
CDR3: CASSWGVGGELFF
J: TRBJ2-2
D: .
V: TRBV12-3/TRBV12-4
size: many

DNA: TGTGCCACCAGTGATGCCCCCTGGCGCACAGATACGCAGTATTTT
CDR3: CATSDAPWRTDTQYF
J: TRBJ2-3
D: .
V: TRBV24-1
size: few

DNA: TGCAGTGCTAGTCAGGGCAACTCTGGAAACACCATATATTTT
CDR3: CSASQGNSGNTIYF
J: TRBJ1-3
D: .
V: TRBV20-1
size: many

DNA: TGCAGCGTTGGGGTCCGGGGATTAGGCGGTGAAAAACTGTTTTTT
CDR3: CSVGVRGLGGEKLFF
J: TRBJ1-4
D: .
V: TRBV29-1
size: many

DNA: TGTGCCAGCAGCTACGGCCGCTACTATGGCTACACCTTC
CDR3: CASSYGRYYGYTF
J: TRBJ1-2
D: .
V: TRBV6-1
size: many

DNA: TGCAGTGCTAGAGTTGCGGGGACAGATACGCAGTATTTT
CDR3: CSARVAGTDTQYF
J: TRBJ2-3
D: .
V: TRBV20-1
size: few

DNA: TGTGCCAGCAGTCCCAGGATCACGAACACTGAAGCTTTCTTT
CDR3: CASSPRITNTEAFF
J: TRBJ1-1
D: .
V: TRBV12-3/TRBV12-4
size: many

DNA: TGCGCCAGCAGCCAACGGACAGGGGGCTACGAGCAGTACTTC
CDR3: CASSQRTGGYEQYF
J: TRBJ2-7
D: TRBD1
V: TRBV4-1
size: many

DNA: TGTGCCAGCTCACCCGGACAGGGGGGCAATCAGCCCCAGCATTTT
CDR3: CASSPGQGGNQPQHF
J: TRBJ1-5
D: TRBD1
V: TRBV18
size: many

DNA: TGTGCCAGCAGCCCAGGGACGGTTGAGACGGGAAACACCATATATTTT
CDR3: CASSPGTVETGNTIYF
J: TRBJ1-3
D: .
V: TRBV7-6
size: .

DNA: TGTGTCAGCAGCGTCACCGGGGGCACAGATACGCAGTATTTT
CDR3: CVSSVTGGTDTQYF
J: TRBJ2-3
D: .
V: TRBV9
size: .

DNA: TGTGCCAGCAGCCCTCTTGGTAGCGGGGCCTCCTACGAGCAGTACTTC
CDR3: CASSPLGSGASYEQYF
J: TRBJ2-7
D: TRBD2
V: TRBV11-2
size: many

DNA: TGCAGTGCTTGGGACAGGGCGAGGTCACCCCTCCACTTT
CDR3: CSAWDRARSPLHF
J: TRBJ1-6
D: TRBD1
V: TRBV20-1
size: .

DNA: TGTGCCAGCAGTCCCCGGGGGCATACGCAGTATTTT
CDR3: CASSPRGHTQYF
J: TRBJ2-3
D: .
V: TRBV27
size: few

DNA: TGTGCCAGCAGCTACGGGCCGGGACAGGGCTTTAATGAGCAGTTCTTC
CDR3: CASSYGPGQGFNEQFF
J: TRBJ2-1
D: TRBD1
V: TRBV7-3
size: many

DNA: TGTGCCAGCAGGGCAAGCGGGGGGGACTACAATGAGCAGTTCTTC
CDR3: CASRASGGDYNEQFF
J: TRBJ2-1
D: TRBD2
V: TRBV6-1
size: few

DNA: TGCAGTGCGCTTAACGGGACTAGCGGGGCCCGGGGCACAGATACGCAGTATTTT
CDR3: CSALNGTSGARGTDTQYF
J: TRBJ2-3
D: TRBD2
V: TRBV20-1
size: .